This passage covers 32 T cell receptor beta chains from one sample sequenced in a study of T-cell reconstitution after alpha-beta-depleted transplantation in children. Unique molecular identifiers were incorporated during preparation of the TCRbeta library. A single record per CDR3 protein comes from TCRdb applying MiXCR to the PCR reads. The sample shows hundreds of thousands of distinct CDR3 sequences, under 12% of them seen only once. This material consisted of PBMCs from the stem cell graft donor, taken from the stem cell graft. Receptor source: a human donor who donated a stem cell graft to a child with acute myeloid leukemia.

This clonotype was detected a few times. This chain uses TRBV2 with TRBJ2-2, with D unresolved. The length of the CDR3 is 13 residues. CDR1 is SNHLY and CDR2 is FYNNEI in the germline V gene. Trimming left V 0 bases short and J 6 bases short, with 5 bases between. CDR3 loop: CASSEALPGELFF. In nucleotides, the CDR3 is TGTGCCAGCAGTGAAGCGCTTCCCGGGGAGCTGTTTTTT. Full variable domain (remainder filled in from reference TRBV2 and TRBJ2-2): EPEVTQTPSHQVTQMGQEVILRCVPISNHLYFYWYRQILGQKVEFLVSFYNNEISEKSEIFDDQFSVERPDGSNFTLKIRSTKLEDSAMYFCASSEALPGELFFGEGSRLTVL.

This clonotype was seen at least ten times. The rearrangement links TRBV20-1 to TRBJ2-2; the D gene is possibly TRBD2 (5 bases). The length of the CDR3 is 15 residues. Trimming cost V 2 bases and J 0 bases, with 10 bases left between them. Germline V gene sequence: CDR1 DFQATT, CDR2 SNEGSKA (reference sequence). CDR3 sequence: CSARPLAANTGELFF. CDR3 nucleotide sequence: TGCAGTGCTAGACCCCTAGCAGCGAACACCGGGGAGCTGTTTTTT.

This clonotype turned up a few times. This chain joins TRBV20-1 and TRBJ2-7; 8 nucleotides match TRBD1. Germline V gene lookup returns CDR1 DFQATT and CDR2 SNEGSKA (reference sequence). V gave up 2 bases and J gave up 3 bases; unmatched junction bases: 9. This CDR3 region has 15 residues. The CDR3 here is CSARMTGADLYEQYF. The DNA for the CDR3 is TGCAGTGCTAGAATGACAGGGGCCGACCTCTACGAGCAGTACTTC.

This clonotype was found many times. This chain links TRBV7-2 with TRBJ2-1; 7 bases agree with TRBD2. The J segment lost 10 bases and the V segment lost 4 bases, leaving 4 bases of the junction unmatched. CDR3 length: 12 amino acids. The germline V gene encodes CDR1 SGHTA and CDR2 FQGNSA. This CDR3 is CASSSSGLEQFF. Here the CDR3 DNA reads TGTGCCAGCAGCTCTAGCGGCCTAGAGCAGTTCTTC. The full variable domain, with the rest looked up from reference TRBV7-2 and TRBJ2-1, is GAGVSQSPSNKVTEKGKDVELRCDPISGHTALYWYRQSLGQGLEFLIYFQGNSAPDKSGLPSDRFSAERTGGSVSTLTIQRTQQEDSAVYLCASSSSGLEQFFGPGTRLTVL.

This clonotype has only a few counts. This chain uses TRBV29-1 with TRBJ2-3; 9 bases match TRBD1. The CDR3 has 14 residues. Germline trimming cut 7 bases from V and 6 bases from J; bases unmatched to any gene: 11. CDR1 is SQVTM and CDR2 is ANQGSEA in the germline V gene. CDR3 residues: CSGIPGQGGDTQYF. The CDR3 nucleotides are TGCAGCGGTATCCCGGGACAGGGAGGGGATACGCAGTATTTT.

This clonotype was picked up many times. The gene calls are TRBV29-1 and TRBJ1-1; D not resolved. Germline V gives CDR1 SQVTM, CDR2 ANQGSEA. CDR3 length: 12 amino acids. The V gene lost 5 bases and the J gene lost 1 base, with 8 bases spanning the gap. The DNA for the CDR3 is TGCAGCGTTCTCCGGGAGAACACTGAAGCTTTCTTT. As protein: CSVLRENTEAFF.

This clonotype was seen only a few times. The gene calls are TRBV6-1 and TRBJ2-1; D not resolved. This CDR3 is 13 amino acids long. V shed 6 bases and J shed 14 bases, with 20 bases lying between them. Germline-derived CDR1 and CDR2 are MNHNS and SASEGT. The CDR3 DNA sequence: TGTGCCAGCAGCGACAATACCAAAACCCAAAAGTTCTTC. It yields the protein CASSDNTKTQKFF.

There are a few counts of this clonotype. The V and J genes are TRBV7-8 and TRBJ1-5; TRBD1 is a possible D gene (6 bases). The length of the CDR3 is 17 residues. Germline CDR1 reads SGHVS; CDR2 reads FQNEAQ. The ends were cut back, 0 bases at V and 3 bases at J, with 15 bases in the middle. For the CDR3, the DNA is TGTGCCAGCAGCTTAGCCGGGCAGGGGATTCCCAATCAGCCCCAGCATTTT. Translating gives CASSLAGQGIPNQPQHF.

This chain joins TRBV20-1 and TRBJ2-1; tentatively, D is TRBD1 or TRBD2 (5 bases each). The germline CDR1 and CDR2 sequences are DFQATT and SNEGSKA (reference sequence). The CDR3 covers 16 residues. V was shortened by 3 bases and J by 0 bases, with 15 bases between the two germline ends. CDR3: CSASPRVRVSYNEQFF. CDR3 coding DNA: TGCAGTGCTAGCCCCAGGGTGAGGGTCTCCTACAATGAGCAGTTCTTC.

This clonotype was found a few times. CDR3 sequence: CASSPEGTDTQYF. The CDR3, as DNA: TGTGCCAGCAGCCCCGAGGGCACAGATACGCAGTATTTT. This chain connects TRBV7-2 to TRBJ2-3; no clear D gene. Germline V lookup: CDR1 SGHTA, CDR2 FQGNSA. The CDR3 runs to 13 residues. Trimming shortened V by 5 bases and J by 1 base, and 7 bases separated the two germline ends.

This clonotype was seen a few times. This sequence joins TRBV27 and TRBJ2-7; TRBD2 aligns across 8 bases. The CDR3 totals 15 residues. V dropped 2 bases and J dropped 4; count of bases not matched to a gene: 7. CDR1 MNHEY and CDR2 SMNVEV come from the germline V gene (reference sequence). The CDR3 coding sequence is TGTGCCAGCAGTTTAGGGGTAGAGCGGGAGTACGAGCAGTACTTC. It codes for CASSLGVEREYEQYF.

This chain uses TRBV7-9 with TRBJ1-1, with a tentative D call TRBD1 (5 bases). The CDR3 sequence is 17 residues long. Germline V CDR1 and CDR2: SEHNR, FQNEAQ (reference sequence). Trimming pared 2 bases from V and 0 bases from J, leaving 16 bases between. For the CDR3, the DNA is TGTGCCAGCAGCTTATACGCAGGTCAGGGTGTGAACACTGAAGCTTTCTTT. It specifies CASSLYAGQGVNTEAFF.

The chain is built from TRBV5-1 and TRBJ2-7; TRBD2 matches at 9 bases. The V gene's germline CDR1 is SGHRS and CDR2 YFSETQ. Unmatched junction bases numbered 3, after V lost 0 bases and J lost 2 bases. CDR3 length: 15 amino acids. As DNA, the CDR3 is TGCGCCAGCAGCTTGGTGGTAGCGGGAGCCTACGAGCAGTACTTC. It specifies CASSLVVAGAYEQYF.

This clonotype was seen many times. The chain joins TRBV29-1 to TRBJ2-7; 9 nucleotides align to TRBD1. The V gene's germline CDR1 is SQVTM and CDR2 ANQGSEA. The CDR3 is 12 residues long. After removal of 7 bases from V and 5 bases from J, the junction contained 6 bases not matched to a gene. The CDR3 region has the DNA TGCAGCGCGGACAGGGGCGGGGACGAGCAGTACTTC. Protein product: CSADRGGDEQYF.

There are a few counts of this clonotype. The chain recombines TRBV6-1 with TRBJ2-7; 7 bases are shared with TRBD2. CDR3 size: 13 residues. The V segment lost 4 bases and the J segment 7 bases; nucleotides outside the gene matches: 7. Germline V gives CDR1 MNHNS, CDR2 SASEGT. CDR3 DNA: TGTGCCAGCAGTGGAGCGGGACGTTATGAGCAGTACTTC. Its translation: CASSGAGRYEQYF.

The chain is built from TRBV29-1 and TRBJ1-1; 7 nucleotides match TRBD1. This CDR3 comprises 12 residues. V was pared by 6 bases and J by 8 bases, with 9 bases of the junction left unmatched. Germline V gene lookup returns CDR1 SQVTM and CDR2 ANQGSEA. The CDR3 DNA reads as TGCAGCGTAAGAGGGGGGACAGTAGAAGCTTTCTTT. Translated: CSVRGGTVEAFF.

The chain recombines TRBV7-9 with TRBJ2-5; 12 bases are shared with TRBD2. Germline V gives CDR1 SEHNR, CDR2 FQNEAQ (reference sequence). Trimming removed 6 bases from V and 4 bases from J; junction bases left unmatched: 6. The CDR3 is 15 residues long. CDR3 nucleotide sequence: TGTGCCAGCAGTCACCGACTAGCGGGAGTAGAGACCCAGTACTTC. As protein: CASSHRLAGVETQYF.

The V gene is TRBV3-1, the J gene TRBJ2-7; D tentatively reads TRBD1 or TRBD2 (5 bases each). Germline assignment: CDR1 LGHDT and CDR2 YNNKEL (reference sequence). This CDR3 spans 16 amino acids. The V end lost 5 bases, the J end lost 0 bases, and 17 bases lay between the germline ends. The CDR3 DNA reads TGTGCCAGCAGCGAGACGCCGGGACGTATCTCCTACGAGCAGTACTTC. Protein product: CASSETPGRISYEQYF.

This clonotype turned up a few times. This may be a read error, as it is one base from a much larger clone. The gene calls are TRBV7-9 and TRBJ2-7; no clear D gene. Germline CDR1 SEHNR, CDR2 FQNEAQ (reference sequence). Trimming cost V 5 bases and J 0 bases, with 11 bases left between them. The CDR3 runs to 14 residues. CDR3 residues: CASSPGRSSYEQYF. The CDR3 bases are TGTGCCAGCAGCCCCGGCAGGTCCTCCTACGAGCAGTACTTC.

This clonotype was picked up many times. The chain joins TRBV29-1 to TRBJ2-4; TRBD1 is a possible D gene (7 bases). Per germline, CDR1 SQVTM and CDR2 ANQGSEA. The CDR3 is 19 residues long. With 5 bases removed from V and 0 bases from J, the gap between germline ends came to 26 bases. The CDR3 DNA follows: TGCAGCGTTTGGGGCGGGACAGCCAGGGGACCTTTAGCCAAAAACATTCAGTACTTC. Its translation: CSVWGGTARGPLAKNIQYF.

This clonotype was observed at least ten times. The chain combines TRBV12-3 or TRBV12-4 with TRBJ2-7; D is unclear. Trimming shortened V by 3 bases and J by 2 bases, and 11 bases separated the two germline ends. This CDR3 spans 14 amino acids. CDR3 residues: CASSFKNGPYEQYF. CDR3 sequence (DNA): TGTGCCAGCAGTTTTAAGAACGGGCCCTACGAGCAGTACTTC.

At least ten counts were recorded for this clonotype. The chain carries TRBV7-9 and TRBJ2-2; D is tentatively TRBD1 or TRBD2 (7 bases each). V lost 4 bases and J lost 4, with 10 bases in between. Germline CDR1 reads SEHNR; CDR2 reads FQNEAQ (reference sequence). The CDR3 loop spans 14 amino acids. CDR3 sequence reads: CASSSRGGTGELFF. The DNA for the CDR3 is TGTGCCAGCAGCTCCAGGGGGGGCACCGGGGAGCTGTTTTTT.

The chain carries TRBV12-3 or TRBV12-4 and TRBJ2-3; 8 positions agree with TRBD2. V was clipped by 6 bases and J by 0 bases; unmatched bases: 11. This CDR3 spans 17 amino acids. The CDR3 here is CASRETSVAASTDTQYF. The CDR3, as DNA: TGTGCCAGCAGGGAGACTAGCGTAGCGGCGAGCACAGATACGCAGTATTTT.

This clonotype was counted once. This chain uses TRBV2 with TRBJ1-2; TRBD1 might be the D (5 bases). Trimming removed 6 bases from V and 7 bases from J, with 12 bases in between. CDR3 length: 12 residues. CDR1 SNHLY and CDR2 FYNNEI come from the germline V gene. CDR3 nucleotides: TGTGCCAGCAGAGTAACAGGAGGTGGCTACACCTTC. Protein: CASRVTGGGYTF.

This clonotype was observed many times. The V gene is TRBV12-3 or TRBV12-4, the J gene TRBJ2-7; 11 bases fit TRBD2. The V gene end was trimmed by 5 bases and the J gene end by 2 bases; junction bases not matched to a gene: 5. The CDR3 contains 15 residues. The CDR3: CASSQRLAGTYEQYF. The CDR3 nucleotides read TGTGCCAGCAGTCAAAGACTAGCGGGGACCTACGAGCAGTACTTC.

There are a few counts of this clonotype. This sequence joins TRBV6-5 and TRBJ2-1; 10 bases line up with TRBD2. V lost 2 bases to trimming and J lost 4 bases; unmatched junction nucleotides: 14. This CDR3 is built from 19 residues. CDR1 and CDR2 from the germline V gene are MNHEY and SVGAGI. CDR3 protein: CASSYTGPRVSGGYNEQFF. DNA for the CDR3: TGTGCCAGCAGTTACACGGGCCCTCGGGTTAGCGGGGGGTACAATGAGCAGTTCTTC.

This chain links TRBV27 with TRBJ1-1; D uncertain. The germline V gene encodes CDR1 MNHEY and CDR2 SMNVEV (reference sequence). The CDR3 runs 17 residues. Trimming removed 6 bases from V and 0 bases from J, with 20 bases in between. The CDR3 nucleotides are TGTGCCAGCAGGTTACCGCCCCAATGGCAGCTGAACACTGAAGCTTTCTTT. This sequence encodes CASRLPPQWQLNTEAFF.

The chain recombines TRBV12-3 or TRBV12-4 with TRBJ2-7, with 10 bases aligning to TRBD2. The length of the CDR3 is 14 residues. Unmatched junction bases numbered 8, after V lost 6 bases and J lost 6 bases. The CDR3 reads CASRPGLAYSEQYF. DNA of the CDR3: TGTGCCAGCAGGCCGGGACTAGCGTACTCCGAGCAGTACTTC.

V and J are TRBV11-2 and TRBJ2-7; 10 positions match TRBD2. Germline V CDR1 and CDR2: SGHAT, FQNNGV. CDR3 length: 15 residues. V dropped 5 bases and J dropped 4; count of bases not matched to a gene: 8. The CDR3 here is CASSPNSGRLYEQYF. The CDR3 region has the DNA TGTGCCAGCAGCCCTAATAGCGGGAGGCTATACGAGCAGTACTTC.

This clonotype has more than one count but fewer than ten. The chain links TRBV7-2 to TRBJ1-1; 9 bases line up with TRBD1. Germline V gives CDR1 SGHTA, CDR2 FQGNSA. CDR3 length: 15 residues. V shed 2 bases, J shed 6 bases, and the junction held 7 bases outside the gene matches. CDR3: CASSLWDRVGAEAFF. The CDR3 coding sequence is TGTGCCAGCAGCTTATGGGACAGGGTGGGCGCTGAAGCTTTCTTT. Looking up the rest from reference TRBV7-2 and TRBJ1-1 gives the full variable domain: GAGVSQSPSNKVTEKGKDVELRCDPISGHTALYWYRQSLGQGLEFLIYFQGNSAPDKSGLPSDRFSAERTGGSVSTLTIQRTQQEDSAVYLCASSLWDRVGAEAFFGQGTRLTVV.

There are many counts of this clonotype. V gene TRBV9 combines with J gene TRBJ2-7; D remains ambiguous. V was cut by 0 bases and J by 0 bases, with 10 bases left in between. The CDR3 totals 15 residues. From germline, CDR1 is SGDLS and CDR2 YYNGEE. As DNA, the CDR3 is TGTGCCAGCAGCGTAGGTGGGGTGAGCTCCTACGAGCAGTACTTC. It yields the protein CASSVGGVSSYEQYF.

This clonotype has ten or more counts. This sequence joins TRBV12-3 or TRBV12-4 and TRBJ1-5; D is unresolved. The CDR3 covers 13 residues. With 3 bases removed from V and 3 bases from J, the gap between germline ends came to 6 bases. The chain's CDR3 is CASSLSNNQPQHF. CDR3 in DNA: TGTGCCAGCAGTTTGTCAAACAATCAGCCCCAGCATTTT.